By its share, the clone carrying this T cell receptor (beta chain) is medium-sized (0.01 to 0.1%). Its antigen is as yet unknown. Molecular barcoded adaptors covering alpha/delta and beta/gamma chains were used on 400 ng RNA. Via MiXCR, TCRdb re-called the reads, giving one row per CDR3 protein. This table has tens of thousands of distinct CDR3 sequences, approximately 12% appearing once. These data originate in a study of read filtering for tumor transcriptome and immune sequencing. Findings of the study overall: In IR-seq, single-read clonotypes were 75% to 90% of clonotypes but around 3.2% of reads.

The CDR3 extends over 15 amino acids. V dropped 5 bases and J dropped 0 bases, with 14 bases sitting between them. Germline CDR1 is SQVTM and CDR2 is ANQGSEA. Sequenced material: a population of CD138-negative cells sorted from bone marrow. The chain employs TRBV29-1 and TRBJ2-1; D gene ambiguous. The receptor's source is a donor at least 40 years old with multiple myeloma. The CDR3 here is CSVPKLGGSYNEQFF. The DNA for the CDR3 is TGCAGCGTTCCCAAGCTGGGCGGCTCCTACAATGAGCAGTTCTTC.